This entry lists 8 T cell receptor beta chains sequenced from one sample in a study of CD8+ T cells in alopecia areata. The sequencing template was cDNA reverse transcribed from extracted RNA. Sequencing was performed with immunoSEQ multiplex PCR; in TCRdb, only in-frame clones are kept and a portion is missing. The table has 150,000 or so clones, less than 80% seen once. Here the sequenced sample was CD8+ T cells sorted from blood, taken at week 0. These receptors were collected from a human donor with alopecia areata.

This chain uses TRBV19 with TRBJ1-2; TRBD1 is a possible D gene (5 bases). This CDR3 has 11 amino acids. Germline assignment: CDR1 LNHDA and CDR2 SQIVND (reference sequence). Trimming removed 5 bases from V and 8 bases from J, with 9 bases in between. The CDR3 here is CASSSRAGYTF. CDR3 in DNA: TGTGCCAGTAGTTCCAGGGCCGGCTACACCTTC.

The gene calls are TRBV15 and TRBJ2-3; D uncertain. This CDR3 comprises 17 residues. Per germline, CDR1 LNHNV and CDR2 YYDKDF (reference sequence). V shed 2 bases and J shed 3 bases, with 18 bases lying between them. This CDR3 is CATSRLPGDLPTDTQYF. The CDR3 nucleotides read TGTGCCACCAGCAGACTCCCTGGAGACCTACCGACAGATACGCAGTATTTT.

The chain joins TRBV5-6 to TRBJ1-5; 9 bases line up with TRBD1. The CDR3 contains 14 residues. The J segment lost 7 bases and the V segment lost 0 bases, leaving 2 bases of the junction unmatched. From germline, CDR1 is SGHDT and CDR2 YYEEEE. The DNA for the CDR3 is TGTGCCAGCAGCTTGGGAGGACAGGGGCAGCCCCAGCATTTT. Translating gives CASSLGGQGQPQHF. The complete variable domain, with remaining parts taken from reference TRBV5-6 and TRBJ1-5, reads DAGVTQSPTHLIKTRGQQVTLRCSPKSGHDTVSWYQQALGQGPQFIFQYYEEEERQRGNFPDRFSGHQFPNYSSELNVNALLLGDSALYLCASSLGGQGQPQHFGDGTRLSIL.

The rearrangement links TRBV2 to TRBJ1-2; 9 positions agree with TRBD1. With V trimmed by 9 bases and J by 6 bases, 8 bases remained unmatched. Germline CDR1 and CDR2: SNHLY and FYNNEI. The CDR3 has 13 amino acids. The CDR3 region is CARRDRESDGYTF. The CDR3 DNA is TGTGCCAGGAGGGACAGGGAGAGTGATGGCTACACCTTC.

The sample holds a few counts of this clone. The chain employs TRBV4-1 and TRBJ2-6; D possibly corresponds to TRBD1 (5 bases). V lost 1 base, J lost 4 bases, and 14 bases lay in between. The germline V gene encodes CDR1 MGHRA and CDR2 YSYEKL. There are 17 residues in the CDR3. CDR3 bases: TGCGCCAGCAGCCAAGTGCCAGGGCTTTCAGGGGCCAACGTCCTGACTTTC. It encodes CASSQVPGLSGANVLTF.

The V and J genes are TRBV29-1 and TRBJ1-2; D is unresolved. Trimming pared 2 bases from V and 5 bases from J, leaving 9 bases between. CDR1 and CDR2 (germline): SQVTM, ANQGSEA. The CDR3 is 12 amino acids. The CDR3 nucleotides read TGCAGCGTTGAAATGGAGTCGTATGGCTACACCTTC. This encodes CSVEMESYGYTF.

The chain is built from TRBV4-1 and TRBJ2-3, with 10 positions matching TRBD2. With V trimmed by 5 bases and J by 2 bases, 13 bases remained unmatched. Germline V gene lookup returns CDR1 MGHRA and CDR2 YSYEKL. The CDR3 spans 18 residues. CDR3 nucleotide sequence: TGCGCCAGCAGCTTCCTCCAACTAGCGGGGCCTCCCACAGATACGCAGTATTTT. This encodes CASSFLQLAGPPTDTQYF.

With respect to this clone: This CDR3 is also generated by other DNA sequences in the sample. The V gene is TRBV5-6, the J gene TRBJ2-7; no clear D. The germline CDR1 and CDR2 sequences are SGHDT and YYEEEE. The length of the CDR3 is 14 residues. V was shortened by 2 bases and J by 0 bases, with 9 bases between the two germline ends. In DNA, the CDR3 is TGTGCCAGCAGCTTAGGTGGAAACTCCTACGAGCAGTACTTC. This gives the protein CASSLGGNSYEQYF.